The T cell receptor beta chain under discussion was sequenced for a study of blood T cell repertoires in COVID-19. Study in general: COVID-19 samples, acute and convalescent, were from the United States, Italy and Spain. T cells, B-cell-depleted T cells, or PBMCs supplied cDNA or gDNA.

In the source study's methods: Amplified reference gene primers provided the basis for estimating nucleated cell counts. Measured with immunoSEQ multiplex PCR; TCRdb has only the in-frame clones, and not every one. The V and J calls and clone size were taken over from that table, and D and trimming were inferred from the DNA. Here the sample spans some 81,000 clones, around 90% being singletons. Germline V gene sequence: CDR1 SGHTA, CDR2 FQGTGA. The CDR3 runs to 14 residues. V was pared by 5 bases and J by 1 base, with 11 bases between. V usage is TRBV7-3 and J usage is TRBJ1-1, with a possible D match to TRBD1 (6 bases). The receptor was derived from a woman aged 45-65 years in a cohort sampled during active COVID-19. The sequenced material came from peripheral blood. In nucleotides, the CDR3 is TGTGCCAGCAGCCCCAGGGGTTCGAACACTGAAGCTTTCTTT. It specifies CASSPRGSNTEAFF. The full variable domain, in which reference TRBV7-3 and TRBJ1-1 provide the parts outside the CDR3, is GAGVSQTPSNKVTEKGKYVELRCDPISGHTALYWYRQSLGQGPEFLIYFQGTGAADDSGLPNDRFFAVRPEGSVSTLKIQRTERGDSAVYLCASSPRGSNTEAFFGQGTRLTVV.